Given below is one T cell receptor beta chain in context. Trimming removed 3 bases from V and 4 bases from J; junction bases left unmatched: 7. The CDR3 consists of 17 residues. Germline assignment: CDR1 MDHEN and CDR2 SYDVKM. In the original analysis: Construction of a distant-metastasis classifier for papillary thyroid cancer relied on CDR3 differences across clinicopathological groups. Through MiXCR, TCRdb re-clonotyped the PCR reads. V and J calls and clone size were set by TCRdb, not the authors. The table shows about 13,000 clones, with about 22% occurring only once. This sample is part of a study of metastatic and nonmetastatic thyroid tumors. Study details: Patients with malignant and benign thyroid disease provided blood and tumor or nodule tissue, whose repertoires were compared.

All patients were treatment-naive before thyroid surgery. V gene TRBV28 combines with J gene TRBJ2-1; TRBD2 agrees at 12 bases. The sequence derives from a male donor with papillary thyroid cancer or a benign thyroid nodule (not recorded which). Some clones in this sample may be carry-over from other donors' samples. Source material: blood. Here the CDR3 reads CASSFGLAGGPYNEQFF. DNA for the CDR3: TGTGCCAGCAGTTTTGGGCTAGCGGGAGGGCCTTACAATGAGCAGTTCTTC.